This T cell receptor (beta chain) comes out of a study of T cell changes during pregnancy in multiple sclerosis. The V and J ends lost 4 bases and 4 bases, in that order; junction bases with no gene match: 8. In germline, CDR1 is MNHNY, CDR2 SVGAGI (reference sequence). The CDR3 extends over 15 amino acids. The protocol was immunoSEQ multiplex PCR, while the TCRdb copy is restricted to in-frame clones and leaves out a portion. Here the sample spans under 40,000 clones, 90% being singletons. This receptor was taken from a female donor with multiple sclerosis, enrolled in a pregnancy study. The material was CD8+ T cells from peripheral blood mononuclear cells, obtained in the first trimester of pregnancy. The J gene is TRBJ2-7, the V gene TRBV6-6, with TRBD1 identical over 9 bases. In nucleotides, the CDR3 is TGTGCCAGCAGTTCCTCCGGGGGACAGGGATACGAGCAGTACTTC. This codes for CASSSSGGQGYEQYF.